This T cell receptor (beta chain) was identified during a study of CD8+CD57+ T cells in acquired aplastic anemia. In the study overall: Average DNA yield from sorted CD4+ and CD8+ cells was about 3 ug. Healthy donor CD4+ samples were sequenced to a depth that averaged about 11 million reads.

The V gene's germline CDR1 is SGDLS and CDR2 YYNGEE. The V and J ends lost 4 bases and 0 bases respectively, with 13 bases between them. CDR3 length: 15 residues. For CDR3 and TCR beta VDJ profiling, genomic DNA was the template used. TCRdb reanalysed the reads using MiXCR and keeps one entry per CDR3 protein. The data contain 100,000 to 130,000 distinct CDR3 sequences, around 53% of them singletons. What was sequenced was sorted CD4+, CD8+, or CD8+CD57+ T cells (not recorded which) from PBMCs. This TCR was sampled from a human donor in good health, serving as a control. This rearrangement joins TRBV9 to TRBJ1-1, with a possible D match to TRBD1 (6 bases). The CDR3 region is CASSSFGTLNTEAFF. As DNA, the CDR3 is TGTGCCAGCAGCTCCTTCGGGACACTGAACACTGAAGCTTTCTTT.